This T cell receptor (beta chain) was profiled in a study of OX40 agonist ivuxolimab in advanced cancers. Clones were read by immunoSEQ multiplex PCR, and TCRdb kept only the in-frame ones, dropping some. The profile shows about 34,000 clones, around 86% of them singletons. CDR1 and CDR2 from the germline V gene are SGHTA and FQGTGA. The CDR3 contains 13 residues. V lost 5 bases and J lost 4, with 10 bases in between. The clonotype originates from an adult with an advanced solid tumor such as melanoma, head and neck, liver or kidney cancer. The chain links TRBV7-3 to TRBJ2-3; maybe TRBD2 (5 bases). Sequencing used CD4+ or CD8+ T cells sorted from blood, obtained in a trial of the OX40 agonist ivuxolimab. The CDR3 loop is CASSTRTADTQYF. The CDR3 region has the DNA TGTGCCAGCAGCACTCGGACTGCAGATACGCAGTATTTT.